At least ten counts were recorded for the clone carrying this T cell receptor beta chain. The antigen remains unidentified. The data were obtained in a study of post-analysis software for immune sequencing data. Regarding the study as a whole: With F measure, samples from one preparation batch clustered together strongly. Among roughly five TRBV segments more frequent in patients than controls were TRBV5-6, TRBV5-1 and TRBV20-1.

TCR beta libraries were prepared from cDNA with unique molecular identifiers. Yield was roughly 0.5 million cDNA molecules from roughly 1 to 10 million T cells. TCRdb reanalysed the PCR reads using MiXCR and keeps one entry per CDR3 protein. Here the sample spans around 250,000 distinct CDR3 sequences, 36% being singletons. CDR1 and CDR2 from the germline V gene are SQVTM and ANQGSEA. Trimming stripped 6 bases from V and 1 base from J, with 9 bases between. CDR3 length equals 12 residues. This clonotype originated in a girl aged 10 to 17 with multiple sclerosis. This chain links TRBV29-1 with TRBJ2-5; no firm D call. Sequencing was carried out using blood. The CDR3: CSVQITQETQYF. The CDR3 nucleotides are TGCAGCGTACAGATCACCCAAGAGACCCAGTACTTC.